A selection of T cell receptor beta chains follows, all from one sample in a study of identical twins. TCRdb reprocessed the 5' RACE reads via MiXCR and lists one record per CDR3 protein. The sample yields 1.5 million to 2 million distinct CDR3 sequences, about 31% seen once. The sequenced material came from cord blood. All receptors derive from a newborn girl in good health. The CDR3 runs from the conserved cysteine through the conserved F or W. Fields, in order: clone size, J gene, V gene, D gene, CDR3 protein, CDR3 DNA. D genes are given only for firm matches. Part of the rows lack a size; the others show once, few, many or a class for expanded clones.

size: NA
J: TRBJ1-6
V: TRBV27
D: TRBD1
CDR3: CASSLWPQGSDNSPLHF
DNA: TGTGCCAGCAGTTTATGGCCACAGGGGTCGGATAATTCACCCCTCCACTTT

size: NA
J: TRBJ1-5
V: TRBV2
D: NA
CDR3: CASRDGLSDQPQHF
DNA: TGTGCCAGCAGGGACGGGCTAAGCGATCAGCCCCAGCATTTT

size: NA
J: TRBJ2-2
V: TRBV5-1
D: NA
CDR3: CASSLNRKKTGTGELFF
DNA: TGCGCCAGCAGCTTGAATCGAAAAAAGACAGGCACCGGGGAGCTGTTTTTT

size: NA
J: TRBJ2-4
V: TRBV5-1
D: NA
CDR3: CASSLVSDTFGGKNIQYF
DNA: TGCGCCAGCAGCTTGGTGTCGGACACGTTTGGTGGGAAAAACATTCAGTACTTC

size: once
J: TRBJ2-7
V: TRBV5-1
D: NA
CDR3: CASSPGFYSYNEQYF
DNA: TGCGCCAGCAGCCCCGGATTCTACTCCTACAATGAGCAGTACTTC

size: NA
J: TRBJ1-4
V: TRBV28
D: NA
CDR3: CASSLLAREQENEKLFF
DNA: TGTGCCAGCAGTTTACTAGCCCGGGAACAGGAAAATGAAAAACTGTTTTTT

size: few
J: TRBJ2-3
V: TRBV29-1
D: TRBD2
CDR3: CSVGLWTSGSTDTQYF
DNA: TGCAGCGTGGGACTTTGGACTAGCGGGAGCACAGATACGCAGTATTTT

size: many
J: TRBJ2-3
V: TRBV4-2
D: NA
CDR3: CASSQSALFTDTQYF
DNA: TGTGCCAGCAGCCAATCGGCCCTCTTCACAGATACGCAGTATTTT

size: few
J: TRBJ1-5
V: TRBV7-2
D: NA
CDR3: CASSFGRDQPQHF
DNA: TGTGCCAGCAGCTTTGGCAGGGATCAGCCCCAGCATTTT

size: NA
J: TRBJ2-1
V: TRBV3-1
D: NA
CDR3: CASSMVDEQFF
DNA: TGTGCCAGCAGCATGGTCGATGAGCAGTTCTTC

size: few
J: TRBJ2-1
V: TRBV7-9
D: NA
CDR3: CASSLISHNEQFF
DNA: TGTGCCAGCAGCTTAATCTCCCACAATGAGCAGTTCTTC

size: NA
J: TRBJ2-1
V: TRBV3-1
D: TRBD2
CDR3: CASSPGGRLAGGINNEQFF
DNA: TGTGCCAGCAGCCCAGGCGGGAGACTAGCGGGAGGAATTAACAATGAGCAGTTCTTC

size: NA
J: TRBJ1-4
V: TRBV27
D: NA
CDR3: CASSSLGPKNEKLFF
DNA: TGTGCCAGCAGTTCACTCGGGCCTAAGAATGAAAAACTGTTTTTT

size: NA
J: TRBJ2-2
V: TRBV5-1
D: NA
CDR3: CASSLVGSLATGELFF
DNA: TGCGCCAGCAGCTTGGTCGGCTCACTAGCCACCGGGGAGCTGTTTTTT

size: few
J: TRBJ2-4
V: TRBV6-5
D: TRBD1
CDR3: CASSCITGTGAKNIQYF
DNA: TGTGCCAGCAGTTGCATTACCGGGACAGGAGCCAAAAACATTCAGTACTTC

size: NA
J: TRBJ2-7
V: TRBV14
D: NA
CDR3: CASSLPGYYEQYF
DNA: TGTGCCAGCAGCCTTCCGGGCTACTACGAGCAGTACTTC

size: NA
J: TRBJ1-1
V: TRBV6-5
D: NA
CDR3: CASSLSLGEAFF
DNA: TGTGCCAGCAGTCTATCGTTGGGTGAAGCTTTCTTT

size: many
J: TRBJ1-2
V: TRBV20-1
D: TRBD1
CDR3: CSARGQGTYGYTF
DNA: TGCAGCGCCAGGGGACAGGGGACCTATGGCTACACCTTC

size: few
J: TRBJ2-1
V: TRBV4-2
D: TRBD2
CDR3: CASSQVSSGTVEQFF
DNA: TGTGCCAGCAGCCAAGTGTCTAGCGGTACTGTCGAGCAGTTCTTC

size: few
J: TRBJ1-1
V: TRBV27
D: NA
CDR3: CASSLYGRNTEAFF
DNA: TGTGCCAGCAGTTTATACGGTCGGAACACTGAAGCTTTCTTT

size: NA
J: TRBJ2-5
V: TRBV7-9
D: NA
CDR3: CASSLYSAQETQYF
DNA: TGTGCCAGCAGCTTATACAGCGCACAAGAGACCCAGTACTTC

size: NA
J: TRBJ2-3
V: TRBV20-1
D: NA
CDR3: CSARRVRPFPTSTDTQYF
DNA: TGCAGTGCTAGAAGGGTGAGGCCCTTCCCAACTAGCACAGATACGCAGTATTTT

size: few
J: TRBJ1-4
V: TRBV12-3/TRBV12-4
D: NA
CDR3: CASSSHVWGKLFF
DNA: TGTGCCAGCAGTTCGCACGTCTGGGGAAAACTGTTTTTT

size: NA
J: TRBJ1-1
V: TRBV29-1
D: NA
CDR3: CSGTGHLNTEAFF
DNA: TGCAGCGGAACGGGACACTTGAACACTGAAGCTTTCTTT

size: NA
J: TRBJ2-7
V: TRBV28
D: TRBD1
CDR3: CASSFRDRGHEQYF
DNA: TGTGCCAGCAGTTTCCGGGACAGGGGCCACGAGCAGTACTTC

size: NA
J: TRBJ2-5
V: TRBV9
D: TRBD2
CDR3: CASSVAGRAHEQYF
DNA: TGTGCCAGCAGCGTAGCCGGGAGGGCCCATGAGCAGTACTTC

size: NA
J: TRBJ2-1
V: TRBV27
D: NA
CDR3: CASTLRGDSYNEQFF
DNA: TGTGCCAGCACCCTTCGGGGTGACTCCTACAATGAGCAGTTCTTC

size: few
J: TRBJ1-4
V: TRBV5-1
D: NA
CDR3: CASSPRQGTREKLFF
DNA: TGCGCCAGCAGCCCGCGTCAGGGGACTCGAGAAAAACTGTTTTTT

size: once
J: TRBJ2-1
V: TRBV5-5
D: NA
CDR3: CASSLEAIQLAYNEQFF
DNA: TGTGCCAGCAGCTTGGAGGCTATACAGTTGGCCTACAATGAGCAGTTCTTC

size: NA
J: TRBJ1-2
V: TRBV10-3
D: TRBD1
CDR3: CAISETGQGAHGYTF
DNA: TGTGCCATCAGTGAAACGGGACAGGGGGCTCATGGCTACACCTTC